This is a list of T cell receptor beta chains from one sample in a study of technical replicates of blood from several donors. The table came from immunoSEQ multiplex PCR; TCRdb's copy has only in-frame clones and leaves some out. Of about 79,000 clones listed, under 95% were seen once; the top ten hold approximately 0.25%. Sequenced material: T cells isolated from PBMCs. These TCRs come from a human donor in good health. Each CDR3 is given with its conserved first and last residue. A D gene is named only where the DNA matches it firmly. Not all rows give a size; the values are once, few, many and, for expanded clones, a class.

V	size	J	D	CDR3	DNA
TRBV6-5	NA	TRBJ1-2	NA	CASSYKFLGGPGYTF	TGTGCCAGCAGTTACAAGTTTCTGGGGGGGCCTGGCTACACCTTC
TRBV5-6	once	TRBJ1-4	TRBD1	CASRKTGQGGEKLFF	TGTGCCAGCAGGAAGACAGGACAGGGAGGGGAAAAACTGTTTTTT
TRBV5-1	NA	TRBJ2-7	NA	CASSLSGRLRTQLSYEQYF	TGCGCCAGCAGCTTATCGGGGAGGCTTCGCACCCAACTTTCCTACGAGCAGTACTTC
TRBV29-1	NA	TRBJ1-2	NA	CSVEDPTVLFNYGYTF	TGCAGCGTTGAAGATCCCACTGTCCTTTTTAACTATGGCTACACCTTC
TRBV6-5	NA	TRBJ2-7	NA	CASSTTGSYEQYF	TGTGCCAGCAGTACCACGGGCTCCTACGAGCAGTACTTC
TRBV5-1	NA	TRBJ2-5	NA	CASSQAGLGETQYF	TGCGCCAGCAGCCAGGCGGGGCTAGGGGAGACCCAGTACTTC
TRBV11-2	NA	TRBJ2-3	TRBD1	CASSLLRTGWADTQYF	TGTGCCAGCAGCTTGCTAAGGACAGGGTGGGCAGATACGCAGTATTTT
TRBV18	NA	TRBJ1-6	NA	CASSREMRNSPLHF	TGTGCCAGCTCACGAGAGATGCGGAATTCACCCCTCCACTTT
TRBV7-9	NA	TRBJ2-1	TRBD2	CASSLILMTSGRGYEQFF	TGTGCCAGCAGCTTAATCTTGATGACTAGCGGGAGGGGGTATGAGCAGTTCTTC
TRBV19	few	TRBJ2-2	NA	CASQARLNTGELFF	TGTGCCTCCCAGGCCAGGTTGAACACCGGGGAGCTGTTTTTT
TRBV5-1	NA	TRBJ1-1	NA	CASSSGEAGWNTEAFF	TGCGCCAGCAGCTCGGGTGAAGCAGGGTGGAACACTGAAGCTTTCTTT
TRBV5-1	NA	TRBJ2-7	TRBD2	CASSPGTSSSYEQYF	TGCGCCAGCAGCCCCGGGACTAGTTCCTCCTACGAGCAGTACTTC
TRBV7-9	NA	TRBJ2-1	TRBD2	CASSLEAGVRHNEQFF	TGTGCCAGCAGCTTAGAAGCGGGAGTACGGCACAATGAGCAGTTCTTC
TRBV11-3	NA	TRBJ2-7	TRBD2	CASSREGREYEQYF	TGTGCCAGCAGTCGGGAGGGGAGGGAGTACGAGCAGTACTTC
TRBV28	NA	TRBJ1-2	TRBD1	CASINRGINYGYTF	TGTGCCAGCATCAACAGGGGAATTAACTATGGCTACACCTTC
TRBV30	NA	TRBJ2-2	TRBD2	CAWSHGLAYTGELFF	TGTGCCTGGAGTCACGGACTAGCGTACACCGGGGAGCTGTTTTTT
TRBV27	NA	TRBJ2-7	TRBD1	CASSGTALYEQYF	TGTGCCAGCAGCGGGACAGCACTCTACGAGCAGTACTTC
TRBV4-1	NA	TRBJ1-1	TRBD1	CASRRTGGLKTRF	TGCGCCAGCAGACGGACAGGGGGCTTGAAAACCCGTTTT
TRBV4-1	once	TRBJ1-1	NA	CASSHIGLTNTEAFF	TGCGCCAGCAGCCACATCGGACTTACGAACACTGAAGCTTTCTTT
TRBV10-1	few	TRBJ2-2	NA	CASSRNTGELFF	TGCGCCAGCAGTCGGAACACCGGGGAGCTGTTTTTT
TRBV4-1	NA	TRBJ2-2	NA	CASSQGARKRNTGELFF	TGCGCCAGCAGCCAAGGCGCTCGCAAGCGAAACACCGGGGAGCTGTTTTTT
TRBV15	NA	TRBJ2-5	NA	CATSMRLSQETQYF	TGTGCCACCAGCATGCGTTTAAGCCAAGAGACCCAGTACTTC
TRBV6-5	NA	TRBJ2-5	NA	CASSAGNLRETQYF	TGTGCCAGCAGCGCCGGGAACCTAAGGGAGACCCAGTACTTC
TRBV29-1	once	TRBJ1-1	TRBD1	CSIGGQGEMVAFF	TGCAGTATCGGGGGACAGGGGGAAATGGTGGCTTTCTTT
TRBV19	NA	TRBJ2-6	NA	CASSIDLRAGANVLTF	TGTGCCAGTAGTATAGATCTGAGGGCCGGGGCCAACGTCCTGACTTTC
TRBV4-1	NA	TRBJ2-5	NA	CASSQVGQETQYF	TGCGCCAGCAGCCAAGTCGGCCAAGAGACCCAGTACTTC
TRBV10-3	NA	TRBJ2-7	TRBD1	CAISRQGAYEQYF	TGTGCCATCTCCCGACAGGGGGCCTACGAGCAGTACTTC
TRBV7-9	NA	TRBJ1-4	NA	CASSLGTFVANEKLFF	TGTGCCAGCAGCTTAGGGACTTTCGTAGCTAATGAAAAACTGTTTTTT
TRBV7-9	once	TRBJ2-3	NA	CASSPAGATDTQYF	TGTGCCAGCAGCCCCGCGGGGGCCACAGATACGCAGTATTTT
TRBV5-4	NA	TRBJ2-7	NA	CASSLGAGLVDYEQYF	TGTGCCAGCAGCTTGGGGGCAGGGTTGGTGGACTACGAGCAGTACTTC
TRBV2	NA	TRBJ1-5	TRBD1	CASSDSTGTNNQPQHF	TGTGCCAGCAGTGATTCGACAGGGACCAACAATCAGCCCCAGCATTTT
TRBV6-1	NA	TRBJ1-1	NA	CASSQQGTEAFF	TGTGCCAGCAGTCAGCAGGGGACTGAAGCTTTCTTT
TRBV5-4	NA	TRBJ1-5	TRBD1	CASSLQGRGSNQPQHF	TGTGCCAGCAGCTTACAGGGGAGAGGCAGCAATCAGCCCCAGCATTTT
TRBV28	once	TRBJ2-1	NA	CASSSPAGGYNEQFF	TGTGCCAGCAGTTCCCCCGCGGGCGGATACAATGAGCAGTTCTTC
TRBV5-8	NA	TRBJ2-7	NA	CASSLVTYEQYF	TGTGCCAGCAGCTTGGTCACCTACGAGCAGTACTTC
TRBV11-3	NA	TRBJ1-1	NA	CASSSGAAGATEAFF	TGTGCCAGCAGCTCAGGGGCAGCCGGGGCCACTGAAGCTTTCTTT
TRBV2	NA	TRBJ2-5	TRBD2	CASSSSGQETQYF	TGTGCCAGCAGTTCTAGCGGCCAGGAGACCCAGTACTTC
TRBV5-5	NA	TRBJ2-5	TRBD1	CASSLRQGASNRRPQETQYF	TGTGCCAGCAGCTTGCGGCAGGGGGCAAGTAATCGCCGACCCCAAGAGACCCAGTACTTC
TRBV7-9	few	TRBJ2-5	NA	CASSFNRVETQYF	TGTGCCAGCAGCTTCAACAGGGTTGAGACCCAGTACTTC
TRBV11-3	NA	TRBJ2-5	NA	CASSQRVIGDISGQETQYF	TGTGCCAGCAGCCAAAGGGTCATAGGGGACATTTCAGGGCAAGAGACCCAGTACTTC
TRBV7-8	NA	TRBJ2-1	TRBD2	CASSSWTSGGAGNEQFF	TGTGCCAGCAGCTCGTGGACTAGCGGGGGGGCAGGTAATGAGCAGTTCTTC
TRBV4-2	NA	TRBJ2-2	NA	CASSQLQGTGELFF	TGTGCCAGCAGCCAACTCCAGGGAACCGGGGAGCTGTTTTTT
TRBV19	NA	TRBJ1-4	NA	CASSPRGSTNEKLFF	TGTGCCAGTAGTCCACGAGGTTCAACTAATGAAAAACTGTTTTTT
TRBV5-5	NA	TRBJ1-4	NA	CASSPYSRGEEKLFF	TGTGCCAGCAGCCCCTACTCAAGGGGCGAGGAAAAACTGTTTTTT
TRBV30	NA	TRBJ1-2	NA	CAWSQAGDYGYTF	TGTGCCTGGAGTCAAGCAGGGGACTATGGCTACACCTTC
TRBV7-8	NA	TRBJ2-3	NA	CASSQSLIAGRTDTQYF	TGTGCCAGCAGCCAATCCCTGATTGCGGGGCGCACAGATACGCAGTATTTT
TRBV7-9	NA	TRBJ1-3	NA	CASSFQSGNTIYF	TGTGCCAGCAGCTTTCAATCTGGAAACACCATATATTTT
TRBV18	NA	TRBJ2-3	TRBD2	CASSPPYGGDTDTQYF	TGTGCCAGCTCACCACCCTACGGGGGGGACACAGATACGCAGTATTTT
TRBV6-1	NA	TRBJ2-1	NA	CASSEEVRGWEQFF	TGTGCCAGCAGTGAAGAGGTGCGCGGATGGGAGCAGTTCTTC
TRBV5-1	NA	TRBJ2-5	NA	CASSLGHSRGETQYF	TGCGCCAGCAGCTTGGGACATTCTAGGGGAGAGACCCAGTACTTC